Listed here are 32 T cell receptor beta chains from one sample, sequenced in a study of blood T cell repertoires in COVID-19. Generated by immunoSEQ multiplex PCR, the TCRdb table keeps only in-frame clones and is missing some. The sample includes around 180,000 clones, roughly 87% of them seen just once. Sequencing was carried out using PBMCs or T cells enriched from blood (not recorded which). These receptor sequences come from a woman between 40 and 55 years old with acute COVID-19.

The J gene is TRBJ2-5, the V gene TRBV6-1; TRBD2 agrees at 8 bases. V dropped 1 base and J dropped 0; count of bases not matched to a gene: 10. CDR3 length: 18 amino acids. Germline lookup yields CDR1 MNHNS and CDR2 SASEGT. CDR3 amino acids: CASSEGKKASGYQETQYF. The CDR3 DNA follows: TGTGCCAGCAGTGAAGGAAAGAAGGCTAGCGGGTACCAAGAGACCCAGTACTTC.

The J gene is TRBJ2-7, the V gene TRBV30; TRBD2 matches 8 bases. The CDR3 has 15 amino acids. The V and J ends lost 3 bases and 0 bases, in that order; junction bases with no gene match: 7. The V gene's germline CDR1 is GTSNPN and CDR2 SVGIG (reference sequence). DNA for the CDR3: TGTGCCTGGAGGTTCGGGGGGGCAGGCTCCTACGAGCAGTACTTC. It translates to CAWRFGGAGSYEQYF.

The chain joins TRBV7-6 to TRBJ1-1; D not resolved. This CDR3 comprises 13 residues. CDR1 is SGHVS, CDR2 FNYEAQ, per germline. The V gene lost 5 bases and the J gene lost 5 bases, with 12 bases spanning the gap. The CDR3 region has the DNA TGTGCCAGCAGCCCCTCGATCGGGACTGAAGCTTTCTTT. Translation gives CASSPSIGTEAFF.

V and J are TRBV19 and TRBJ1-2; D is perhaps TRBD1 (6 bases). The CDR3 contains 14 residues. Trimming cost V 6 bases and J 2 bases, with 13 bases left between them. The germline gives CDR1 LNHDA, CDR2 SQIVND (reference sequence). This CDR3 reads CASRGRDMNYGYTF. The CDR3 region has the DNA TGTGCCAGTAGGGGCCGGGACATGAACTATGGCTACACCTTC.

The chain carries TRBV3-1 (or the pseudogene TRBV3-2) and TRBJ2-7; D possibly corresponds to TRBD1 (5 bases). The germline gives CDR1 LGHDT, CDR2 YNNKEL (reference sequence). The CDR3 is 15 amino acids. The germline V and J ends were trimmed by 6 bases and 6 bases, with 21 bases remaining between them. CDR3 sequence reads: CASSQGPVMATEQYF. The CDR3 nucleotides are TGTGCCAGCAGTCAGGGCCCAGTAATGGCTACCGAGCAGTACTTC.

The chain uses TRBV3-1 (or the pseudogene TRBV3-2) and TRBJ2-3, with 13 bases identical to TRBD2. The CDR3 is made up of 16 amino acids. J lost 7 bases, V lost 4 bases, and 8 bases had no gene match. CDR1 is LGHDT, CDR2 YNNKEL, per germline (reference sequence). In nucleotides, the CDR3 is TGTGCCAGCAGCCCCCGGACTAGCGGGGGACGGAATACGCAGTATTTT. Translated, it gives CASSPRTSGGRNTQYF.

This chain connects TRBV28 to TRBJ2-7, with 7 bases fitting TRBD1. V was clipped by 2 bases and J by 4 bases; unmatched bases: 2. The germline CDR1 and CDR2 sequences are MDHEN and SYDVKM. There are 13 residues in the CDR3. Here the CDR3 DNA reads TGTGCCAGCAGTTTAAGGGGGCGGTACGAGCAGTACTTC. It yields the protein CASSLRGRYEQYF. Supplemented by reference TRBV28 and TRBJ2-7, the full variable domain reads DVKVTQSSRYLVKRTGEKVFLECVQDMDHENMFWYRQDPGLGLRLIYFSYDVKMKEKGDIPEGYSVSREKKERFSLILESASTNQTSMYLCASSLRGRYEQYFGPGTRLTVT.

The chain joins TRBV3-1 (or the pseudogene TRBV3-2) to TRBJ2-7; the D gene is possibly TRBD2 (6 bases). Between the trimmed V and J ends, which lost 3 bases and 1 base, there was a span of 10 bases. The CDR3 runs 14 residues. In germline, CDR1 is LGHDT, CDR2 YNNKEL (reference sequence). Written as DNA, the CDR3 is TGTGCCAGCAGCCAGGCGGAGGGTTCCTACGAGCAGTACTTC. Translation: CASSQAEGSYEQYF.

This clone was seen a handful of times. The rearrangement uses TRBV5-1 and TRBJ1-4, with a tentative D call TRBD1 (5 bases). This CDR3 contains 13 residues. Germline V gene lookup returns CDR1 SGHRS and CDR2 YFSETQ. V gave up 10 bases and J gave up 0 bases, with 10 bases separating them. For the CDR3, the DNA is TGCGCCGACGCAGGGCCAACTAATGAAAAACTGTTTTTT. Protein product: CADAGPTNEKLFF. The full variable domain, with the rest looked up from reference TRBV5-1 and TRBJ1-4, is KAGVTQTPRYLIKTRGQQVTLSCSPISGHRSVSWYQQTPGQGLQFLFEYFSETQRNKGNFPGRFSGRQFSNSRSEMNVSTLELGDSALYLCADAGPTNEKLFFGSGTQLSVL.

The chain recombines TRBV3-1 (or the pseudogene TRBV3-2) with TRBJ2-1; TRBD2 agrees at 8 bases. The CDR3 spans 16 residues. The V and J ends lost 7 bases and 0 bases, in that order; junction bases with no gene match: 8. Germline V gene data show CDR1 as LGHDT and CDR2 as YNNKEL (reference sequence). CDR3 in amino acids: CASTGGERSSYNEQFF. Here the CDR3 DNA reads TGTGCCAGCACGGGGGGGGAGAGGAGCTCCTACAATGAGCAGTTCTTC.

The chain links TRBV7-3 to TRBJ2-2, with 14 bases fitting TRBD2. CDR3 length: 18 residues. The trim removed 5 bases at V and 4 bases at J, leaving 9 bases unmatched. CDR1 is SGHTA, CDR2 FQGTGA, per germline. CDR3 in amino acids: CASSPRLAGGPGTGELFF. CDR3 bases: TGTGCCAGCAGCCCAAGACTAGCGGGAGGGCCGGGCACCGGGGAGCTGTTTTTT.

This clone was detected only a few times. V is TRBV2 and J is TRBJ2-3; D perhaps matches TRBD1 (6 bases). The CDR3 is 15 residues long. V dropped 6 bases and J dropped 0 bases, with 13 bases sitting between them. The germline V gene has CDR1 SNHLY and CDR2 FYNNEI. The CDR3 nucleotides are TGTGCCAGCAGCTGGACAGAACCTAGCACAGATACGCAGTATTTT. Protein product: CASSWTEPSTDTQYF.

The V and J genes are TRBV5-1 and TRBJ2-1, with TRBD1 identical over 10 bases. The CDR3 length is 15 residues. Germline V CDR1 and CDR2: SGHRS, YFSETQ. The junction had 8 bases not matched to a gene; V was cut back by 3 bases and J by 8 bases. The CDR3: CASSSTGQGFHEQFF. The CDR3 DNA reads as TGCGCCAGCAGCTCTACGGGACAGGGGTTCCATGAGCAGTTCTTC.

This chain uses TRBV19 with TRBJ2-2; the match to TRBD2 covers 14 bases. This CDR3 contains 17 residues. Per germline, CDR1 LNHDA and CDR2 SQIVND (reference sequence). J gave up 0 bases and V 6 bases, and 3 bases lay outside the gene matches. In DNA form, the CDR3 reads TGTGCCAGTAGGGGACTAGCGGGGGCCTCGAACACCGGGGAGCTGTTTTTT. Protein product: CASRGLAGASNTGELFF.

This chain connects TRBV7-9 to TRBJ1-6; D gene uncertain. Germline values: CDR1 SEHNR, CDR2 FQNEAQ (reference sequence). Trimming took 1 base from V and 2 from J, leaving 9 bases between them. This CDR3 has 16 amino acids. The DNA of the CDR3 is TGTGCCAGCAGCTTAGTGGCACCGACCTATAATTCACCCCTCCACTTT. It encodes CASSLVAPTYNSPLHF. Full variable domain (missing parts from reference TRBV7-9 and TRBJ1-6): DTGVSQNPRHKITKRGQNVTFRCDPISEHNRLYWYRQTLGQGPEFLTYFQNEAQLEKSRLLSDRFSAERPKGSFSTLEIQRTEQGDSAMYLCASSLVAPTYNSPLHFGNGTRLTVT.

CDR3 nucleotide sequence: TGTGCCTGGAGTAGTCTAGCGGGAGCCTACAATGAGCAGTTCTTC. It specifies CAWSSLAGAYNEQFF. The V and J genes are TRBV30 and TRBJ2-1; 10 nucleotides match TRBD2. This CDR3 region has 15 residues. J was trimmed by 2 bases and V by 2 bases; bases with no gene match: 3. Germline V CDR1 and CDR2: GTSNPN, SVGIG (reference sequence).

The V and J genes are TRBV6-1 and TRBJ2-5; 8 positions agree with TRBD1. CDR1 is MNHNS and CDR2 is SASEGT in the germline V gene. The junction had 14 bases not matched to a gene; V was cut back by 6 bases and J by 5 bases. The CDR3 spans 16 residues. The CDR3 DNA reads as TGTGCCAGCAGCGAATTAAAGGACAGGGTGGGGGAGACCCAGTACTTC. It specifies CASSELKDRVGETQYF.

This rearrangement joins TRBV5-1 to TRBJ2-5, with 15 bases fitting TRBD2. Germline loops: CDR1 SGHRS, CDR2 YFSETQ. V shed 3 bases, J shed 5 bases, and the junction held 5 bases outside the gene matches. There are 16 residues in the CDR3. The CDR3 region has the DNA TGCGCCAGCAGCTCCGGACTAGCGGGGGGGCTGGAGACCCAGTACTTC. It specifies CASSSGLAGGLETQYF.

In DNA form, the CDR3 reads TGTGCCAGCAGCTTAGGGAGCAGTTACAATGAGCAGTTCTTC. This encodes CASSLGSSYNEQFF. The rearrangement joins TRBV11-2 to TRBJ2-1; no definite D call. The germline gives CDR1 SGHAT, CDR2 FQNNGV. This CDR3 contains 14 residues. V was pared by 1 base and J by 4 bases, with 8 bases between.

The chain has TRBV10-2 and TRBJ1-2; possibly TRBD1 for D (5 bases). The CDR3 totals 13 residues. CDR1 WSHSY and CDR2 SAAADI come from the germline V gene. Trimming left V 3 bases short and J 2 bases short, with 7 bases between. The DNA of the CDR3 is TGCGCCAGCAGTGAAAAGGGGAACTATGGCTACACCTTC. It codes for CASSEKGNYGYTF.

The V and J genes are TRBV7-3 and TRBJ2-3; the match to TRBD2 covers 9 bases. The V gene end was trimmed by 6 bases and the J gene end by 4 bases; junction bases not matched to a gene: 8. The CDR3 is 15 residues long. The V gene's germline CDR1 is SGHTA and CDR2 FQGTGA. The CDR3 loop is CASSPRGGRPDTQYF. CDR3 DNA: TGTGCCAGCAGTCCGCGGGGGGGCCGCCCAGATACGCAGTATTTT.

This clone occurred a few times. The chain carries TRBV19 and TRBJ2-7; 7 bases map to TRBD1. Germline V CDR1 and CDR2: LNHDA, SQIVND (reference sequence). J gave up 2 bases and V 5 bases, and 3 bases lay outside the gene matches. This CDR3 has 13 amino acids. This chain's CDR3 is CASSEGTAYEQYF. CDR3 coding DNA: TGTGCCAGTAGTGAAGGGACAGCCTACGAGCAGTACTTC.

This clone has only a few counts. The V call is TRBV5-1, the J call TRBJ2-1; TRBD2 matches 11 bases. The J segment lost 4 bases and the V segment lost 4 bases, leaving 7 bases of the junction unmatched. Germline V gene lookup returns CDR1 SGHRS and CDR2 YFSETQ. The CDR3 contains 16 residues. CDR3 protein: CASSLPTSGEYNEQFF. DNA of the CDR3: TGCGCCAGCAGCCTACCGACTAGCGGGGAATACAATGAGCAGTTCTTC.

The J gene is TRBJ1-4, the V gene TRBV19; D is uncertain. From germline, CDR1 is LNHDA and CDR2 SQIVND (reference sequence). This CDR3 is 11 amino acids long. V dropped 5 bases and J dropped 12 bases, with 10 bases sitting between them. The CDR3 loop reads CASSSREELFF. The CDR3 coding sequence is TGTGCCAGTAGTTCTAGGGAGGAACTGTTTTTT.

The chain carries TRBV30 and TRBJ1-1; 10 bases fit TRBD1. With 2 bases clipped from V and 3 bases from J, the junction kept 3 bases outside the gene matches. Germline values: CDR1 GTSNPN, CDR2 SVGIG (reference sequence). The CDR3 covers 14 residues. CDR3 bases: TGTGCCTGGAGTACCGACAGGGGGCACACTGAAGCTTTCTTT. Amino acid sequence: CAWSTDRGHTEAFF.

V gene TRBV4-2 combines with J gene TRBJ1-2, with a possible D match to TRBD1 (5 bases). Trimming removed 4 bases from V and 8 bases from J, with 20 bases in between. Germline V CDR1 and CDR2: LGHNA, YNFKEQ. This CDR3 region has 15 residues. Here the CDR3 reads CASSPVPGAAQGYTF. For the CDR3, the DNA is TGTGCCAGCAGCCCAGTACCTGGGGCAGCCCAAGGCTACACCTTC.

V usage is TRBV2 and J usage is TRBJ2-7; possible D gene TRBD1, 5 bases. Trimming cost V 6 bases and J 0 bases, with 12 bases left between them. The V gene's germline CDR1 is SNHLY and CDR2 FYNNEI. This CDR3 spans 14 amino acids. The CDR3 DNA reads TGTGCCAGCAGCGAAAGACAGATCTCCTACGAGCAGTACTTC. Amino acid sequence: CASSERQISYEQYF.

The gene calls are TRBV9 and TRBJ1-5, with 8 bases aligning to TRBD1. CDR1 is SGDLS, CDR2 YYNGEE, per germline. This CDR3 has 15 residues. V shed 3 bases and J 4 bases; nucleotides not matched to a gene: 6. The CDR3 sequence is CASSATGEANQPQHF. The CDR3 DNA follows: TGTGCCAGCAGCGCGACAGGGGAGGCGAATCAGCCCCAGCATTTT. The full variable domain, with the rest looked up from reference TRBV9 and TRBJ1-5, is DSGVTQTPKHLITATGQRVTLRCSPRSGDLSVYWYQQSLDQGLQFLIQYYNGEERAKGNILERFSAQQFPDLHSELNLSSLELGDSALYFCASSATGEANQPQHFGDGTRLSIL.

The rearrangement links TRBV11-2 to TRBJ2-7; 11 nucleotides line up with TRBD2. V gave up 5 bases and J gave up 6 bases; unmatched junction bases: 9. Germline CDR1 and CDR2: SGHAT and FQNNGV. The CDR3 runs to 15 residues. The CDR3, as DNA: TGTGCCAGCAGCAGGATAGCGGGAGGGCCGAGCGAGCAGTACTTC. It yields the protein CASSRIAGGPSEQYF. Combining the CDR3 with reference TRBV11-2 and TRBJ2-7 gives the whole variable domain EAGVAQSPRYKIIEKRQSVAFWCNPISGHATLYWYQQILGQGPKLLIQFQNNGVVDDSQLPKDRFSAERLKGVDSTLKIQPAKLEDSAVYLCASSRIAGGPSEQYFGPGTRLTVT.

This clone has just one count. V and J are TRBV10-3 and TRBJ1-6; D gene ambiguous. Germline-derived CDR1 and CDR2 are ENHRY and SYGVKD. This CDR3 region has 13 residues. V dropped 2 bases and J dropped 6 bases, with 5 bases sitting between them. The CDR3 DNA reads TGTGCCATCAGTGAGCCGAGTAATTCACCCCTCCACTTT. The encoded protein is CAISEPSNSPLHF.

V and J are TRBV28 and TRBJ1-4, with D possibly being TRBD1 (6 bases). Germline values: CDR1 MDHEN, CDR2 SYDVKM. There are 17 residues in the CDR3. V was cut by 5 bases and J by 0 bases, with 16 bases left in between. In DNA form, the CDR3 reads TGTGCCAGCAGTCCAGTGGGACACATTGCAACTAATGAAAAACTGTTTTTT. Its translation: CASSPVGHIATNEKLFF.

The CDR3 region is CASSRRLAGGLETQYF. Here the CDR3 DNA reads TGTGCCAGCAGCCGCAGACTAGCGGGGGGGCTAGAGACCCAGTACTTC. The chain recombines TRBV7-2 with TRBJ2-5, with 14 bases fitting TRBD2. The CDR3 is 16 amino acids. Germline-derived CDR1 and CDR2 are SGHTA and FQGNSA. Losses at the gene ends were 5 bases for V and 4 bases for J; bases not matched to a gene: 6.